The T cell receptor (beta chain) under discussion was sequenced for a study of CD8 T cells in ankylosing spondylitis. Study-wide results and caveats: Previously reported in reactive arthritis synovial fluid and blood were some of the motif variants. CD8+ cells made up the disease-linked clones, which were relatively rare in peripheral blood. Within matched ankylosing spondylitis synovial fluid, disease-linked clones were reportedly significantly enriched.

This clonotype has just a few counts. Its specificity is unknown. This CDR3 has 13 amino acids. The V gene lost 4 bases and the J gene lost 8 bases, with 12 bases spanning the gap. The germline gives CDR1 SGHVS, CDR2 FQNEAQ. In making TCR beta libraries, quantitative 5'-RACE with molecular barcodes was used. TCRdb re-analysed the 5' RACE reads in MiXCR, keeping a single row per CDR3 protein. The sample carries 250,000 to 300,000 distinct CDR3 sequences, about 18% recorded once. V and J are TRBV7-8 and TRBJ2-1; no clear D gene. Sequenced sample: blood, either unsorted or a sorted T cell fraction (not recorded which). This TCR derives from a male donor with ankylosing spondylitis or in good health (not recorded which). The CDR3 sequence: CASSSGLSYEQFF. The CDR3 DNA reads TGTGCCAGCAGCTCTGGGCTTAGCTATGAGCAGTTCTTC.